This T cell receptor beta chain was sequenced for a study of tumor-infiltrating lymphocytes in localized non-small cell lung cancer. In the study overall: Some samples were collected after neoadjuvant chemotherapy; smokers, never-smokers and several histologies were included. Study-level points and caveats: Immunotypes IM1 and IM2 had similar TCR-derived T-cell fractions. TCRbeta sequencing showed higher T cell infiltration in tumors than uninvolved lung. TCR sequencing covered a subset of patients with enough tissue.

This CDR3 is 13 amino acids long. Trimming shortened V by 7 bases and J by 4 bases, and 14 bases separated the two germline ends. Germline assignment: CDR1 MDHEN and CDR2 SYDVKM. Assay: immunoSEQ multiplex PCR; the TCRdb copy retains only in-frame clones and omits some. The sample has 12,000 or so clones; roughly 89% are singletons. In this sample, this clone turned up once. What it binds is unknown. This clonotype was obtained from a human donor with non-small cell lung cancer. This chain links TRBV28 with TRBJ2-7; D might be TRBD1 (5 bases). Sequencing was carried out using lung tumor tissue. In DNA form, the CDR3 reads TGTGCCAGCACCCAGGGTTCCAGGTACGAGCAGTACTTC. Residues: CASTQGSRYEQYF.